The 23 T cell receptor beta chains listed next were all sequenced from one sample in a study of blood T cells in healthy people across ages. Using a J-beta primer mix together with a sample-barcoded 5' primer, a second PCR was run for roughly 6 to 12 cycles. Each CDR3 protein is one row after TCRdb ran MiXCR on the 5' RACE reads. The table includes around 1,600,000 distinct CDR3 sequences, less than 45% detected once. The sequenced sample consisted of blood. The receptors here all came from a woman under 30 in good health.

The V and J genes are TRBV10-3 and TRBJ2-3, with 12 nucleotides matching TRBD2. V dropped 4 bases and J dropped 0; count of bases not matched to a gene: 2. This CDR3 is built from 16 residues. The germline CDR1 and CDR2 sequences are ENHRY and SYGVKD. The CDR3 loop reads CAISAGLAGSTDTQYF. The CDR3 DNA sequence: TGTGCCATCAGTGCAGGACTAGCGGGGAGCACAGATACGCAGTATTTT.

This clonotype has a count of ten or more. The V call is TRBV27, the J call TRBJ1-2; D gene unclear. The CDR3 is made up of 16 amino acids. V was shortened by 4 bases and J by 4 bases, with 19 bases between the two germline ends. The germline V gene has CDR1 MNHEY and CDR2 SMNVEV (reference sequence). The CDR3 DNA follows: TGTGCCAGCAGTTATACGGTAGAACAGTCGGGCTATGGCTACACCTTC. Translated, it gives CASSYTVEQSGYGYTF.

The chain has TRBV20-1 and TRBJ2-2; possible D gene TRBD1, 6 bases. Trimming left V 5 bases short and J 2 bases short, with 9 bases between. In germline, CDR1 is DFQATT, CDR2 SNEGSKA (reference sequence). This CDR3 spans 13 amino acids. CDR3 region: CSASRGNTGELFF. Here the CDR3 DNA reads TGCAGTGCTTCCAGGGGTAACACCGGGGAGCTGTTTTTT.

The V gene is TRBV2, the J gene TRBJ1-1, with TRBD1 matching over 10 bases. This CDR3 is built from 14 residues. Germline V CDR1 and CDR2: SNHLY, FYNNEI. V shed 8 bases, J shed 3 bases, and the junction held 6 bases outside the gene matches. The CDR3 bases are TGTGCCAGCTGCATGGACAGGGGGGACACTGAAGCTTTCTTT. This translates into CASCMDRGDTEAFF.

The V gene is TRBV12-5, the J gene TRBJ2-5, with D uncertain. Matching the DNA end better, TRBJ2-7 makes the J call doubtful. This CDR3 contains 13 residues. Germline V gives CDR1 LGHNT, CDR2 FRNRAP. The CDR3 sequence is CASGLVDGYEQYF. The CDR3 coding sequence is TGTGCTAGTGGTTTGGTCGACGGCTACGAGCAGTACTTC.

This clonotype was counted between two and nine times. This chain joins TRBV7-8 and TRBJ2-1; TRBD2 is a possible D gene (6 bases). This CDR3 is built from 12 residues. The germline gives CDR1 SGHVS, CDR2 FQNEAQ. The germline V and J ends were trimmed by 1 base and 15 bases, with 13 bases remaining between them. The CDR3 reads CASSLGGVRGFF. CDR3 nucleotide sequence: TGTGCCAGCAGCTTAGGGGGGGTGAGGGGGTTCTTC.

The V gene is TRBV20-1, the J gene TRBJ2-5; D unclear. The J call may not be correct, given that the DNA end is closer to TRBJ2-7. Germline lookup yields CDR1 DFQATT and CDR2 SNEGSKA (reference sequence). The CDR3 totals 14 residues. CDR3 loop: CSAPLLGASYEQYF. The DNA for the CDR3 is TGCAGTGCCCCCCTATTAGGTGCATCCTACGAGCAGTACTTC.

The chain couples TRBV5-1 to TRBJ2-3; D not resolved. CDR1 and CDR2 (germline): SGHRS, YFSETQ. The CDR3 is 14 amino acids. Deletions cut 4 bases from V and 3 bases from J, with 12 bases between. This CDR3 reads CASSNTDPTDTQYF. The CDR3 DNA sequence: TGCGCCAGCAGCAACACGGATCCAACAGATACGCAGTATTTT.

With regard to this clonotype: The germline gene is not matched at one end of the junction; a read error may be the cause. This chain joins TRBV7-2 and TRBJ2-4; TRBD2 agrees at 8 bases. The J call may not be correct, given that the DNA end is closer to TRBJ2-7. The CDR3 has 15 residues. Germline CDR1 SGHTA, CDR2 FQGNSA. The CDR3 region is CVSSSNSGKASEQYF. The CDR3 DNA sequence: TGTGTCAGCAGCAGTAATAGCGGGAAGGCAAGCGAGCAGTACTTC.

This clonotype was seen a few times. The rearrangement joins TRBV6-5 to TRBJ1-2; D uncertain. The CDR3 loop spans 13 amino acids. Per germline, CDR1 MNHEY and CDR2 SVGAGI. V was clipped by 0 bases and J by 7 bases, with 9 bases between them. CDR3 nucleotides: TGTGCCAGCAGTTACTCCAGTCTCCTTGGCTACACCTTC. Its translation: CASSYSSLLGYTF.

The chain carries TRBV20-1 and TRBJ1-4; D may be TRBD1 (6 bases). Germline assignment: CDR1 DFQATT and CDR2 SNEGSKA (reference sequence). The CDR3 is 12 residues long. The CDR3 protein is CTMGGASKKLFF. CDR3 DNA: TGCACCATGGGGGGCGCCTCGAAAAAACTGTTTTTT.

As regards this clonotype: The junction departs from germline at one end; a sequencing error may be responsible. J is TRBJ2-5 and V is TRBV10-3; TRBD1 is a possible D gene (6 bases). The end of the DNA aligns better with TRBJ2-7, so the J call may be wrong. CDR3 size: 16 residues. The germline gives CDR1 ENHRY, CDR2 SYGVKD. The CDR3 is CATSDQNRVTIYEQYF. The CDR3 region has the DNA TGTGCCACCAGTGACCAAAACAGGGTCACAATCTACGAGCAGTACTTC.

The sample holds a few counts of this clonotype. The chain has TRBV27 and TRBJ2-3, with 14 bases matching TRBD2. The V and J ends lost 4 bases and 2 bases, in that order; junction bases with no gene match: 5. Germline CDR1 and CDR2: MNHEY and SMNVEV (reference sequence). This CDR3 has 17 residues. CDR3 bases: TGTGCCAGCAGTTATCGGACTAGCGGGGGGTACACAGATACGCAGTATTTT. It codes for CASSYRTSGGYTDTQYF.

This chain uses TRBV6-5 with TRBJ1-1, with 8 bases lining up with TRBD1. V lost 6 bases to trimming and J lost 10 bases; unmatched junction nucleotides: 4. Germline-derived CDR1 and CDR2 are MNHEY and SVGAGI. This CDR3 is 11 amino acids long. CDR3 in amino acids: CASRQGQAAFF. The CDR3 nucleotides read TGTGCCAGCAGGCAGGGACAGGCAGCTTTCTTT.

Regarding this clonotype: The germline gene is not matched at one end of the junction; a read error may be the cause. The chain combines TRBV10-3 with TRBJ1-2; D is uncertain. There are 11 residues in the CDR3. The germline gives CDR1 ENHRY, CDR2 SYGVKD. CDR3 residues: CASSDGQFDTF. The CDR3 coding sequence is TGTGCCAGCAGTGACGGGCAGTTTGACACCTTC.

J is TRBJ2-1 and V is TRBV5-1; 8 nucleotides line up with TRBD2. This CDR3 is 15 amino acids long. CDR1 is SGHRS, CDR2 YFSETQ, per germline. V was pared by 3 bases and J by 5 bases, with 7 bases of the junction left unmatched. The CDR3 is CASSYARGGNNEQFF. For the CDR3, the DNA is TGCGCCAGCAGCTATGCCCGGGGGGGGAACAATGAGCAGTTCTTC. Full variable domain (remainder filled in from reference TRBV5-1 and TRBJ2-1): KAGVTQTPRYLIKTRGQQVTLSCSPISGHRSVSWYQQTPGQGLQFLFEYFSETQRNKGNFPGRFSGRQFSNSRSEMNVSTLELGDSALYLCASSYARGGNNEQFFGPGTRLTVL.

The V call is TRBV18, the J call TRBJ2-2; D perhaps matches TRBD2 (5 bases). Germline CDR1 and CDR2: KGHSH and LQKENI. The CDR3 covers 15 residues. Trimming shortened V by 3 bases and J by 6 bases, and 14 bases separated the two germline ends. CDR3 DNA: TGTGCCAGCTCACCTTCCCGGGGAGATCCCGGGGAGCTGTTTTTT. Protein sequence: CASSPSRGDPGELFF.

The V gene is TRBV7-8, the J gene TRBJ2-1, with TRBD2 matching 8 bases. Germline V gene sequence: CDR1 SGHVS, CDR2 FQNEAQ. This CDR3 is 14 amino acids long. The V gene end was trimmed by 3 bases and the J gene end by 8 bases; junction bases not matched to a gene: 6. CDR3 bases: TGTGCCAGCAGCTTGTCTCTAGCGGGCGATGAGCAGTTCTTC. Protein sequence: CASSLSLAGDEQFF. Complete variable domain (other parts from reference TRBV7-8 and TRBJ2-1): GAGVSQSPRYKVAKRGQDVALRCDPISGHVSLFWYQQALGQGPEFLTYFQNEAQLDKSGLPSDRFFAERPEGSVSTLKIQRTQQEDSAVYLCASSLSLAGDEQFFGPGTRLTVL.

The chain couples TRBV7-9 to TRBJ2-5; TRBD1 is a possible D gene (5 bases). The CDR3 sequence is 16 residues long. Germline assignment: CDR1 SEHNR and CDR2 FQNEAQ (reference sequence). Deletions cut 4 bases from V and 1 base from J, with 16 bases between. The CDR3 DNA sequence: TGTGCCAGCAGCTCCGGTTTCAGGGCCCTCCAAGAGACCCAGTACTTC. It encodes CASSSGFRALQETQYF.

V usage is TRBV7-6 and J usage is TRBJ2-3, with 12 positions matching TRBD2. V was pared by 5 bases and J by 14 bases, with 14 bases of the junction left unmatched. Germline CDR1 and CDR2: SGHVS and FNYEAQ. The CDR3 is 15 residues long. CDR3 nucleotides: TGTGCCAGCAGCACACGGACTAGCGGGGACCCCCAGTTGTATTTT. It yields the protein CASSTRTSGDPQLYF.

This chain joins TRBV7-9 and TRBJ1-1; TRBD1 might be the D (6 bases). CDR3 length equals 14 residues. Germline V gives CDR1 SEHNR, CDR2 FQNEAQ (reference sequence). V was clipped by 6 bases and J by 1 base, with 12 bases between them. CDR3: CASRPPGQNTEAFF. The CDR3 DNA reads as TGTGCCAGCAGACCTCCGGGACAGAACACTGAAGCTTTCTTT.

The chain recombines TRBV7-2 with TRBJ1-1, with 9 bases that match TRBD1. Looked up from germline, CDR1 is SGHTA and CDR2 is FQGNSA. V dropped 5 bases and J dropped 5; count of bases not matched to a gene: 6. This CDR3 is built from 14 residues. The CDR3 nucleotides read TGTGCCAGCAGCAACAGGGGGCGCGTAACTGAAGCTTTCTTT. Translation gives CASSNRGRVTEAFF.

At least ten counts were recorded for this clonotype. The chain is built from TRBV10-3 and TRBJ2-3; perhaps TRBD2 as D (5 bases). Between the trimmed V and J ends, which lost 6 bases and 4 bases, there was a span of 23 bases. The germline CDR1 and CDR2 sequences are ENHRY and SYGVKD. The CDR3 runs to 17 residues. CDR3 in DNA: TGTGCCATCAGGATAGTTCGAGGGAGCGTTATCGCAGATACGCAGTATTTT. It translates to CAIRIVRGSVIADTQYF.